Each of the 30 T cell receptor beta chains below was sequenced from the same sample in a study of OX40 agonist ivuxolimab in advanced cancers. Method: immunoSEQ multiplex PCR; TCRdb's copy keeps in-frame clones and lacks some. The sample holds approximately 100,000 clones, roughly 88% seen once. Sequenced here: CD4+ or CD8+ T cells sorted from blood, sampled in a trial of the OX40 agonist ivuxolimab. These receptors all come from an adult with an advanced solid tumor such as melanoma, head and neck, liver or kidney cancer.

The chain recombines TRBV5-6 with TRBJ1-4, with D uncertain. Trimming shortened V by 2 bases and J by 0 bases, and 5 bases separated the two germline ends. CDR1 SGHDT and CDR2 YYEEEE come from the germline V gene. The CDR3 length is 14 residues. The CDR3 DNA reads TGTGCCAGCAGCTTACCGACAACTAATGAAAAACTGTTTTTT. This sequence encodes CASSLPTTNEKLFF.

In DNA form, the CDR3 reads TGTGCCAGCAGCTTAGTTAGCACAGATACGCAGTATTTT. This encodes CASSLVSTDTQYF. The V and J genes are TRBV11-3 and TRBJ2-3; D not certain. Germline V CDR1 and CDR2: SGHNT, YENEEA. Deletions cut 1 base from V and 0 bases from J, with 2 bases between. CDR3 size: 13 residues.

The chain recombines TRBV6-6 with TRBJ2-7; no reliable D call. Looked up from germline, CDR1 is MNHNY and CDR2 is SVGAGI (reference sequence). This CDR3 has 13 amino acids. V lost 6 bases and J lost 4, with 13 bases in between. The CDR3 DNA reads TGTGCCAGCAGCTATGACACCGCATACGAGCAGTACTTC. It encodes CASSYDTAYEQYF.

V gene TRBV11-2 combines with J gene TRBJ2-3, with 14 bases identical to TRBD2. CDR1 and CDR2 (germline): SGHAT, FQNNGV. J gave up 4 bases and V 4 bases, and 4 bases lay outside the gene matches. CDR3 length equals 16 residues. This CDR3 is CASSYGTSGGADTQYF. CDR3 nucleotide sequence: TGTGCCAGCAGCTACGGGACTAGCGGGGGAGCAGATACGCAGTATTTT.

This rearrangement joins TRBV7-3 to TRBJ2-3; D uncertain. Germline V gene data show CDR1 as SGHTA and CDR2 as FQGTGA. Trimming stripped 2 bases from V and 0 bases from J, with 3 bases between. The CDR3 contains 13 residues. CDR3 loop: CASSLGSTDTQYF. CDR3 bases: TGTGCCAGCAGCTTAGGGAGCACAGATACGCAGTATTTT.

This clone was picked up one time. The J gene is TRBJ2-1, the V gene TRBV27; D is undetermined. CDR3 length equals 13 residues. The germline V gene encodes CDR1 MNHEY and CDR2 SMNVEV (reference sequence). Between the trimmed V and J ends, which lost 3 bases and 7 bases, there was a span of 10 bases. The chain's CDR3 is CASSFLGRNEQFF. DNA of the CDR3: TGTGCCAGCAGTTTTCTTGGGCGAAATGAGCAGTTCTTC.

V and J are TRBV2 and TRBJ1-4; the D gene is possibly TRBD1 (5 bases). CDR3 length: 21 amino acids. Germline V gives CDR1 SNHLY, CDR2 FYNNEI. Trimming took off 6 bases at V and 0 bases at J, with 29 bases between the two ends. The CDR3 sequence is CASRRPRTSNLEIATNEKLFF. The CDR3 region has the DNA TGTGCCAGCAGACGACCTCGGACAAGTAACTTAGAAATTGCAACTAATGAAAAACTGTTTTTT.

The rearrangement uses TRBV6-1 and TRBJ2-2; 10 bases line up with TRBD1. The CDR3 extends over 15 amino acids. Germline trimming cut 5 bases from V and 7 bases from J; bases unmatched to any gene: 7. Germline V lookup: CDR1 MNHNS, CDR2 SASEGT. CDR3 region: CASSPGTGVIGELFF. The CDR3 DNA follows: TGTGCCAGCAGTCCCGGGACAGGGGTGATCGGGGAGCTGTTTTTT.

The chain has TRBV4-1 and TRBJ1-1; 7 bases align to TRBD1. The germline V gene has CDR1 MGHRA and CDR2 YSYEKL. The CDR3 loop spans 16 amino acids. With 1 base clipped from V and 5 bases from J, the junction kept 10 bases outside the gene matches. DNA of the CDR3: TGCGCCAGCAGCCAAGTCATTAGGGGGCGGAGGACTGAAGCTTTCTTT. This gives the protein CASSQVIRGRRTEAFF.

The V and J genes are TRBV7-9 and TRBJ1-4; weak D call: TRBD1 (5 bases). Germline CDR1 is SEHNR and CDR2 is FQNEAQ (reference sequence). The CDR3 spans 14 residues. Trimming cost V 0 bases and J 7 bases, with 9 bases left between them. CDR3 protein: CASSLAGDSEKLFF. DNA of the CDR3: TGTGCCAGCAGCTTAGCAGGGGATTCTGAAAAACTGTTTTTT.

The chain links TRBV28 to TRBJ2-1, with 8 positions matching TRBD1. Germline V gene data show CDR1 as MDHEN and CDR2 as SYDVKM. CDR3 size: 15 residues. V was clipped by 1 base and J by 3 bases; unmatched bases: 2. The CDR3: CASSLSGGGYNEQFF. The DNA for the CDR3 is TGTGCCAGCAGTTTATCAGGGGGCGGCTACAATGAGCAGTTCTTC. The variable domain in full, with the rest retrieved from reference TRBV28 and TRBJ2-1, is DVKVTQSSRYLVKRTGEKVFLECVQDMDHENMFWYRQDPGLGLRLIYFSYDVKMKEKGDIPEGYSVSREKKERFSLILESASTNQTSMYLCASSLSGGGYNEQFFGPGTRLTVL.

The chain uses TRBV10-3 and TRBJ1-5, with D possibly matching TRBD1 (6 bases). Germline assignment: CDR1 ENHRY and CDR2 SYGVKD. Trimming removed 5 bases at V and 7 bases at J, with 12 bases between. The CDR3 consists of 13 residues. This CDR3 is CAISKTGGQPQHF. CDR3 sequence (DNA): TGTGCCATCAGTAAGACAGGAGGCCAGCCCCAGCATTTT.

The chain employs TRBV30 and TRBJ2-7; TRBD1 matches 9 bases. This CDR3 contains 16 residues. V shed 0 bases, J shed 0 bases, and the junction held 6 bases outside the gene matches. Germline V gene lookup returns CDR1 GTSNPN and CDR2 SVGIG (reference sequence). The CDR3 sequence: CAWSVPRTGDSYEQYF. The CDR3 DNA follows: TGTGCCTGGAGTGTACCCCGGACAGGGGACTCCTACGAGCAGTACTTC.

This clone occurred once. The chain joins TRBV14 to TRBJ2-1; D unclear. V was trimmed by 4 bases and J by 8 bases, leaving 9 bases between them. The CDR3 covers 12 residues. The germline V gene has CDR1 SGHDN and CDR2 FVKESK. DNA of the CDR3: TGTGCCAGCAGCCTAAGGGTGGATGAGCAGTTCTTC. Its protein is CASSLRVDEQFF.

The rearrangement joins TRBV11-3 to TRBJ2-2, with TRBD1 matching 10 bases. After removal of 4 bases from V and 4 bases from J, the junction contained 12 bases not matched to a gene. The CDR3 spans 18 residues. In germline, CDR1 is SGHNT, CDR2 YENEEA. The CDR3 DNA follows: TGTGCCAGCAGCTCCCGGGGATCCGGGACAGGGGCCACCGGGGAGCTGTTTTTT. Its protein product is CASSSRGSGTGATGELFF.

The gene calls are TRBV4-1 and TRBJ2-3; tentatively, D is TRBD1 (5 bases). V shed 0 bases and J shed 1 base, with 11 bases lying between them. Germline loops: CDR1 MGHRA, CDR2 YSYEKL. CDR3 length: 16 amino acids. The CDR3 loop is CASSQESRAGTDTQYF. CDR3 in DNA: TGCGCCAGCAGCCAAGAATCCAGGGCGGGCACAGATACGCAGTATTTT.

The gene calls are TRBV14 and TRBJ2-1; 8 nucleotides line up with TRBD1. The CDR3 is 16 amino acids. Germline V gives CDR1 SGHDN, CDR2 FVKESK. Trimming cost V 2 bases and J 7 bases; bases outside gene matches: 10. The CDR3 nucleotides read TGTGCCAGCAGCCAATCAGGACAGGGAATCTGGAATGAGCAGTTCTTC. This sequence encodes CASSQSGQGIWNEQFF.

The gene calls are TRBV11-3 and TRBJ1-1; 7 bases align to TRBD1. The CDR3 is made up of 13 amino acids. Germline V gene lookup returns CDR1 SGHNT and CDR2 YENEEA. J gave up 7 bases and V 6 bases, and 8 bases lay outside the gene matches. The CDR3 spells CASSPGQFGEAFF. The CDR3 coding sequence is TGTGCCAGCAGTCCGGGACAGTTTGGTGAAGCTTTCTTT.

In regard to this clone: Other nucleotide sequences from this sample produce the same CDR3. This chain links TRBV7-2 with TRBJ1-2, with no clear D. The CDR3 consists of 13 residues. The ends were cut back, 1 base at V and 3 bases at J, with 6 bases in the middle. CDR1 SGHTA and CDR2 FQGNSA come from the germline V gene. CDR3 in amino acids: CASSLGRDYGYTF. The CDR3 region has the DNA TGTGCCAGCAGCTTAGGGAGAGACTATGGCTACACCTTC.

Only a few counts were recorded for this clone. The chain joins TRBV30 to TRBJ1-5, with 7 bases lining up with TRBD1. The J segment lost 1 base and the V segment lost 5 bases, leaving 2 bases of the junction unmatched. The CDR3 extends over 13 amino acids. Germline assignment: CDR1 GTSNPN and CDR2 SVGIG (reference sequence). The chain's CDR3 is CAWSQGSNQPQHF. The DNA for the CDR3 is TGTGCCTGGTCACAGGGGAGCAATCAGCCCCAGCATTTT.

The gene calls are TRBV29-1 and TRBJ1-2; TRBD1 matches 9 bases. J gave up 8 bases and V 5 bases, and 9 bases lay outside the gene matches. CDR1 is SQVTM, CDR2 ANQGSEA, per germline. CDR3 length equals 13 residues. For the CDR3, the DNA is TGCAGCGTTTTAACAGGGGGCTCGGGGGGCTACACCTTC. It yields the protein CSVLTGGSGGYTF. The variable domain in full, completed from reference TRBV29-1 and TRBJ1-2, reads SAVISQKPSRDICQRGTSLTIQCQVDSQVTMMFWYRQQPGQSLTLIATANQGSEATYESGFVIDKFPISRPNLTFSTLTVSNMSPEDSSIYLCSVLTGGSGGYTFGSGTRLTVV.

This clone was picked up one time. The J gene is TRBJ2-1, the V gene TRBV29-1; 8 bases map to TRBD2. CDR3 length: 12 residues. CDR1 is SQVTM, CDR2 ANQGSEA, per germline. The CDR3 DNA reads TGCAGAACTAGCGGAGGCTACAATGAGCAGTTCTTC. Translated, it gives CRTSGGYNEQFF.

This chain's CDR3 is CASTSTGQETQYF. The CDR3, as DNA: TGCGCCAGCACGTCCACAGGACAAGAGACCCAGTACTTC. The J gene is TRBJ2-5, the V gene TRBV23-1, with D possibly being TRBD1 (5 bases). TRBV23-1 is identified as an open reading frame with a role that is uncertain. V lost 7 bases and J lost 2, with 11 bases in between. The CDR3 loop spans 13 amino acids.

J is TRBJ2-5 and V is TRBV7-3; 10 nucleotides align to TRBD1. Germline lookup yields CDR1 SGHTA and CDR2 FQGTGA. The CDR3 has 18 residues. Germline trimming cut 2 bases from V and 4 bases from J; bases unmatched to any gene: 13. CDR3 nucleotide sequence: TGTGCCAGCAGCTTAGGGACAGGGGACTCGTATAGAGGAGAGACCCAGTACTTC. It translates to CASSLGTGDSYRGETQYF. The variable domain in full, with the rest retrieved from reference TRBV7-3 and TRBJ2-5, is GAGVSQTPSNKVTEKGKYVELRCDPISGHTALYWYRQSLGQGPEFLIYFQGTGAADDSGLPNDRFFAVRPEGSVSTLKIQRTERGDSAVYLCASSLGTGDSYRGETQYFGPGTRLLVL.

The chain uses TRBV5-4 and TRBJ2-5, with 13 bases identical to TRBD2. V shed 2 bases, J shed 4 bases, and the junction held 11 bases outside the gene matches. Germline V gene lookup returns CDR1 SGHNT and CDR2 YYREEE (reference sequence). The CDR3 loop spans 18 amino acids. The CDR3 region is CASSLGLAGELEGETQYF. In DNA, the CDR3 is TGTGCCAGCAGCTTAGGACTAGCGGGAGAATTGGAAGGAGAGACCCAGTACTTC.

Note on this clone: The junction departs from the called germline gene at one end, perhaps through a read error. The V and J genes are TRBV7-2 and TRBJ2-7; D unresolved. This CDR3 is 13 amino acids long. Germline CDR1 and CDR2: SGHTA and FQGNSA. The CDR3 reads CAGSLRDSYEQYF. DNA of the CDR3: TGTGCCGGCAGCTTACGAGACTCCTACGAGCAGTACTTC.

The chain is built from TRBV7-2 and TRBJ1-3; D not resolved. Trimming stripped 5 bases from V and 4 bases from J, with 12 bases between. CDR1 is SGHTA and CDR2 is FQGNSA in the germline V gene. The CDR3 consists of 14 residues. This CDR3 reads CASSLIAGGNTIYF. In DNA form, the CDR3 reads TGTGCCAGCAGCCTCATAGCGGGGGGAAACACCATATATTTT.

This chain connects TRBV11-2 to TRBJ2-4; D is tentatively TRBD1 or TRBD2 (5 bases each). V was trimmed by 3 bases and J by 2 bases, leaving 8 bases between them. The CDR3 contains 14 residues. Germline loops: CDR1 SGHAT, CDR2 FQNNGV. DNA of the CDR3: TGTGCCAGCAGCTTTTGGGGGTCCAAAAACATTCAGTACTTC. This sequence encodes CASSFWGSKNIQYF.

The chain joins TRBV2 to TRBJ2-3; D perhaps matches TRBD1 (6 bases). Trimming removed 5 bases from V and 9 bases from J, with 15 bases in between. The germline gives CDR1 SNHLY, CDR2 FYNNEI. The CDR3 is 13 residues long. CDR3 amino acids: CASSTFVGQTQYF. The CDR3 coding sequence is TGTGCCAGCAGTACCTTCGTTGGACAGACGCAGTATTTT.

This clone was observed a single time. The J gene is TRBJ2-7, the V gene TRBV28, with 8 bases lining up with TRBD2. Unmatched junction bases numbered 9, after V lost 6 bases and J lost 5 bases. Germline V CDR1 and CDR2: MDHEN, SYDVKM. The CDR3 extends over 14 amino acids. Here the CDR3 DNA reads TGTGCCAGCAGCGGGGGGGCGGATGAAAACGAGCAGTACTTC. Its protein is CASSGGADENEQYF.